This TCR beta chain is from a study of CD8+ T cells in alopecia areata. Findings and caveats of the study: Normal skin contains resident alphabeta T cells, and these are also sequenced in scalp samples. A large proportion of expanded lesional clones were detected persisting in scalp and blood during tofacitinib. Having one nonresponder leaves uncertain how baseline CD8+ expansion relates to response. Greater clonality was observed in lesional scalp samples, especially alopecia totalis/universalis, versus normal scalp.

This clone was observed a handful of times. Its antigen is not identified. The CDR3 has 17 residues. Germline CDR1 LGHNA, CDR2 YSLEER. V lost 1 base to trimming and J lost 0 bases, with 15 bases between them. Extracted RNA was reverse transcribed into cDNA, the sequencing template. Data came from immunoSEQ multiplex PCR; TCRdb stores just in-frame clones and leaves some out. The sample shows 80,000 or so clones, roughly 66% of them seen only once. Treatment specified: oral pan-JAK inhibitor, 5-10 mg twice daily. The sequenced sample was CD8+ T cells sorted from blood, obtained at week 24, from a patient treated with tofacitinib. The chain recombines TRBV4-3 with TRBJ1-2, with D unresolved. The clonotype comes from a human donor with alopecia areata. CDR3 residues: CASSQGELGNANYGYTF. CDR3 DNA sequence: TGCGCCAGCAGCCAAGGGGAGCTGGGAAACGCTAACTATGGCTACACCTTC.